Listed here are 19 T cell receptor beta chains from one sample, sequenced in a study of CD8+ T cells in alopecia areata. The treatment here: oral pan-JAK inhibitor, 5-10 mg twice daily. Sequencing used cDNA as its template, made by extracting RNA and reverse transcribing it. Measured with immunoSEQ multiplex PCR; TCRdb has only the in-frame clones, and not every one. The data contain fewer than 200,000 clones, less than 70% of them seen just once; the ten biggest clones take up approximately 15%. The source was CD4+ T cells sorted from blood, collected at week 24, from a patient treated with tofacitinib. Receptor source: a human donor with alopecia areata.

V is TRBV19 and J is TRBJ2-2, with TRBD2 matching 9 bases. CDR3 length equals 19 residues. Germline CDR1 and CDR2: LNHDA and SQIVND (reference sequence). Trimming cost V 3 bases and J 1 base; bases outside gene matches: 12. The CDR3 nucleotides read TGTGCCAGTAGTATCCCCCCTCGGCTAGCGGGGCGGAACACCGGGGAGCTGTTTTTT. Translating it yields CASSIPPRLAGRNTGELFF.

The CDR3 bases are TGCAGCGTTGATACCCCGGGACAGGGCTATCCTACTTCAATGTCCCAGTACTTC. Its protein is CSVDTPGQGYPTSMSQYF. The rearrangement links TRBV29-1 to TRBJ2-5; 9 bases map to TRBD1. Looked up from germline, CDR1 is SQVTM and CDR2 is ANQGSEA. With V trimmed by 3 bases and J by 9 bases, 23 bases remained unmatched. The CDR3 sequence is 18 residues long. Combining the CDR3 with reference TRBV29-1 and TRBJ2-5 gives the whole variable domain SAVISQKPSRDICQRGTSLTIQCQVDSQVTMMFWYRQQPGQSLTLIATANQGSEATYESGFVIDKFPISRPNLTFSTLTVSNMSPEDSSIYLCSVDTPGQGYPTSMSQYFGPGTRLLVL.

The V and J genes are TRBV25-1 and TRBJ1-6; TRBD1 is a possible D gene (5 bases). Germline V CDR1 and CDR2: MGHDK, SYGVNS. CDR3 size: 15 residues. V was shortened by 1 base and J by 3 bases, with 7 bases between the two germline ends. The DNA of the CDR3 is TGTGCCAGCAGTGAATCCACAGGCTATAATTCACCCCTCCACTTT. Its translation: CASSESTGYNSPLHF.

The chain joins TRBV19 to TRBJ1-6; a possible D gene is TRBD1 (5 bases). V was pared by 3 bases and J by 10 bases, with 16 bases between. CDR3 size: 15 residues. The germline gives CDR1 LNHDA, CDR2 SQIVND (reference sequence). CDR3 protein: CASSMYPGIDSPLHF. CDR3 coding DNA: TGTGCCAGTAGTATGTACCCAGGGATCGACTCACCCCTCCACTTT.

The V call is TRBV30, the J call TRBJ2-1; D unresolved. The V gene's germline CDR1 is GTSNPN and CDR2 SVGIG (reference sequence). Between the trimmed V and J ends, which lost 2 bases and 11 bases, there was a span of 13 bases. This CDR3 is 12 amino acids long. For the CDR3, the DNA is TGTGCCTGGAGTCCTCAAGGGCGCCAGCAGTTCTTC. Protein sequence: CAWSPQGRQQFF.

The chain recombines TRBV27 with TRBJ1-2, with 12 bases that match TRBD1. The CDR3 has 15 residues. The trim removed 5 bases at V and 5 bases at J, leaving 6 bases unmatched. Germline CDR1 reads MNHEY; CDR2 reads SMNVEV (reference sequence). The CDR3 sequence is CASSLGQGAFYGYTF. The DNA of the CDR3 is TGTGCCAGCAGTCTGGGACAGGGGGCTTTTTATGGCTACACCTTC.

This chain joins TRBV6-1 and TRBJ2-2; 8 bases are shared with TRBD2. The CDR3 loop spans 14 amino acids. CDR1 and CDR2 (germline): MNHNS, SASEGT. With V trimmed by 5 bases and J by 6 bases, 5 bases remained unmatched. The CDR3 bases are TGTGCCAGCAGTAGCGGGGGAGGCGCCGGGGAGCTGTTTTTT. Amino acids: CASSSGGGAGELFF.

The V call is TRBV19, the J call TRBJ1-1, with D maybe TRBD1 (5 bases). Trimming shortened V by 3 bases and J by 4 bases, and 12 bases separated the two germline ends. The CDR3 is made up of 14 amino acids. CDR1 LNHDA and CDR2 SQIVND come from the germline V gene (reference sequence). The CDR3 is CASSMGRAGTEAFF. For the CDR3, the DNA is TGTGCCAGTAGTATGGGCAGGGCGGGCACTGAAGCTTTCTTT.

As regards this clone: The sample contains more than one DNA sequence encoding this CDR3. This chain connects TRBV29-1 to TRBJ1-2; 9 bases fit TRBD1. With V trimmed by 6 bases and J by 5 bases, 1 base remained unmatched. Germline CDR1 SQVTM, CDR2 ANQGSEA. This CDR3 contains 11 residues. The CDR3 reads CSVTGGYGYTF. Here the CDR3 DNA reads TGCAGCGTGACAGGGGGTTATGGCTACACCTTC.

The V and J genes are TRBV7-9 and TRBJ1-1; weak D call: TRBD1 (6 bases). V was trimmed by 5 bases and J by 4 bases, leaving 11 bases between them. The CDR3 length is 13 residues. The germline V gene encodes CDR1 SEHNR and CDR2 FQNEAQ (reference sequence). Here the CDR3 reads CASSTKGGTEAFF. In DNA, the CDR3 is TGTGCCAGCAGCACGAAAGGGGGCACTGAAGCTTTCTTT.

The gene calls are TRBV11-3 and TRBJ1-6; D is uncertain. Germline CDR1 is SGHNT and CDR2 is YENEEA. CDR3 length: 15 amino acids. The ends were cut back, 3 bases at V and 8 bases at J, with 14 bases in the middle. DNA of the CDR3: TGTGCCAGCAGCTTGGCCCTCAGACGGGATTCACCCCTCCACTTT. This translates into CASSLALRRDSPLHF.

The CDR3 spells CAWSVTGYSYEQYF. In DNA, the CDR3 is TGTGCCTGGAGTGTAACAGGATACTCCTACGAGCAGTACTTC. The V gene is TRBV30, the J gene TRBJ2-7; D possibly corresponds to TRBD1 (5 bases). The V end lost 0 bases, the J end lost 0 bases, and 9 bases lay between the germline ends. There are 14 residues in the CDR3. Looked up from germline, CDR1 is GTSNPN and CDR2 is SVGIG (reference sequence).

The CDR3 DNA sequence: TGTGCCAGCAGCCCCGACAGCACCGGGGAGCTGTTTTTT. It is translated as CASSPDSTGELFF. The chain recombines TRBV6-1 with TRBJ2-2; D might be TRBD1 (5 bases). The CDR3 has 13 residues. V lost 6 bases and J 4 bases, leaving 9 bases between the germline ends. Germline loops: CDR1 MNHNS, CDR2 SASEGT.

The sample holds a few counts of this clone. The V and J genes are TRBV15 and TRBJ1-4; D is ambiguous. The length of the CDR3 is 12 residues. Germline loops: CDR1 LNHNV, CDR2 YYDKDF (reference sequence). Trimming took off 3 bases at V and 6 bases at J, with 5 bases between the two ends. CDR3 sequence reads: CATSRRDEKLFF. The DNA of the CDR3 is TGTGCCACCAGCAGGAGAGATGAAAAACTGTTTTTT.

This clone was detected a few times. Here the CDR3 DNA reads TGTGCCAGCAGCTTAACCCATTCGACATGGCGGGCGAGCACAGATACGCAGTATTTT. Protein product: CASSLTHSTWRASTDTQYF. V and J are TRBV7-3 and TRBJ2-3; D is perhaps TRBD2 (5 bases). The CDR3 is 19 amino acids. CDR1 is SGHTA, CDR2 FQGTGA, per germline. V was pared by 0 bases and J by 0 bases, with 19 bases between.

A single count supports this clone. The chain is built from TRBV7-9 and TRBJ1-5; D is unresolved. Germline assignment: CDR1 SEHNR and CDR2 FQNEAQ (reference sequence). V lost 1 base, J lost 7 bases, and 11 bases lay in between. This CDR3 contains 14 residues. The DNA for the CDR3 is TGTGCCAGCAGCTTAGTGACGGAGAACCAGCCCCAGCATTTT. Its protein product is CASSLVTENQPQHF. The full variable domain, its missing parts supplied by reference TRBV7-9 and TRBJ1-5, is DTGVSQNPRHKITKRGQNVTFRCDPISEHNRLYWYRQTLGQGPEFLTYFQNEAQLEKSRLLSDRFSAERPKGSFSTLEIQRTEQGDSAMYLCASSLVTENQPQHFGDGTRLSIL.

The chain has TRBV9 and TRBJ1-1, with D perhaps matching TRBD1 (5 bases). The V end lost 4 bases, the J end lost 3 bases, and 10 bases lay between the germline ends. The CDR3 runs to 13 residues. Germline-derived CDR1 and CDR2 are SGDLS and YYNGEE. In DNA, the CDR3 is TGTGCCAGCAGCCTCCAGGGCTACACTGAAGCTTTCTTT. Protein sequence: CASSLQGYTEAFF.

V usage is TRBV11-3 and J usage is TRBJ2-7; TRBD1 is a possible D gene (7 bases). Germline values: CDR1 SGHNT, CDR2 YENEEA. Trimming left V 0 bases short and J 6 bases short, with 15 bases between. The CDR3 runs 15 residues. The CDR3 region is CASSLDPGGFTEQYF. The CDR3 DNA sequence: TGTGCCAGCAGCTTAGATCCAGGGGGGTTTACCGAGCAGTACTTC.

Concerning this clone: The same CDR3 is also encoded by other DNA sequences in this sample. The chain links TRBV29-1 to TRBJ2-7, with 9 bases matching TRBD1. V gave up 3 bases and J gave up 4 bases; unmatched junction bases: 4. This CDR3 region has 13 residues. CDR1 is SQVTM, CDR2 ANQGSEA, per germline. CDR3 nucleotide sequence: TGCAGCGTTGAGGGGACAGGGAGGTACGAGCAGTACTTC. It yields the protein CSVEGTGRYEQYF.